This TCR beta chain was retrieved from a study of a mutant IDH1 vaccine in newly diagnosed glioma. Points on this clone: No antigen is known for it.

Some clones are missing from TCRdb's copy, which holds only in-frame ones; the method was immunoSEQ multiplex PCR. The sample yields around 56,000 clones, roughly 82% seen once. This CDR3 contains 14 residues. The V gene lost 3 bases and the J gene lost 3 bases, with 11 bases spanning the gap. CDR1 and CDR2 from the germline V gene are LNHDA and SQIVND (reference sequence). Time point of the sample: week 5, during vaccination. The study gave 300 ug of mutant IDH1 20-mer peptide per vaccine dose, with topical imiquimod. The receptor was derived from a woman under 30 with glioma. Some clones in this sample may be carry-over from other donors' samples. Specimen: PBMCs, collected from a glioma patient whose treatment included an IDH1 peptide vaccine. The chain couples TRBV19 to TRBJ1-1; D is perhaps TRBD1 (5 bases). DNA of the CDR3: TGTGCCAGTAGTATTACAGGAGGGGACACTGAAGCTTTCTTT. Translating gives CASSITGGDTEAFF.